This record concerns one TCR beta chain sequence. Its antigen remains unknown. These data belong to a study of post-analysis software for immune sequencing data. Unique molecular identifiers were carried by the TCR beta cDNA libraries. Starting from approximately 1 to 10 million T cells, the study yielded a few hundred thousand cDNA molecules. MiXCR, run by TCRdb on the PCR reads, gives a single entry per CDR3 protein. The sample yields roughly 670,000 distinct CDR3 sequences, 59% seen once. Study outcomes and limitations: Same-batch preparations were strongly co-clustered by F measure. Patients carried roughly 5 TRBV segments more frequently than controls did, and TRBV5-6, TRBV5-1 and TRBV20-1 were among them. People with multiple sclerosis had a significantly lower normalized Chao1 diversity than controls did.

Germline values: CDR1 ENHRY, CDR2 SYGVKD. Trimming cost V 5 bases and J 2 bases; bases outside gene matches: 2. CDR3 length: 13 residues. The clonotype originates from a girl under 10 years old with multiple sclerosis. Material for sequencing was blood. This sequence joins TRBV10-3 and TRBJ2-5; 7 bases are shared with TRBD1. The CDR3 nucleotides are TGTGCCATCAGTTACAGGGGTCAAGAGACCCAGTACTTC. Its translation is CAISYRGQETQYF.